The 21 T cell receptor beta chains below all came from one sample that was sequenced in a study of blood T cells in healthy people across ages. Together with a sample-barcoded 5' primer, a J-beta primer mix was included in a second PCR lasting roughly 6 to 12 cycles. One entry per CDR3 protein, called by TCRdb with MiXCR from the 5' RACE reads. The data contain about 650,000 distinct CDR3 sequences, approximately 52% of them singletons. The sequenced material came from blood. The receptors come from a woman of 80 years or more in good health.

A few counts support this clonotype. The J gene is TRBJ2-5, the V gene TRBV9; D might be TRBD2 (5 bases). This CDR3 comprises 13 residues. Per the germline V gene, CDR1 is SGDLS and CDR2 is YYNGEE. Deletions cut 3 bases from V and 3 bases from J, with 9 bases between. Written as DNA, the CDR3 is TGTGCCAGCAGCGGAGGGCTAAAAGAGACCCAGTACTTC. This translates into CASSGGLKETQYF.

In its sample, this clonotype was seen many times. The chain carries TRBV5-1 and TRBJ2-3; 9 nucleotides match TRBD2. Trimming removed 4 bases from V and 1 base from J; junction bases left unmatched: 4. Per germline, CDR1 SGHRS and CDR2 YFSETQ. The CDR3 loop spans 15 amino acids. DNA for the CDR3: TGCGCCAGCAGCCCCCCTAGCGGGGGCACAGATACGCAGTATTTT. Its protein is CASSPPSGGTDTQYF. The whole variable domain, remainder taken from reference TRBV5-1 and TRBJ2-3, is KAGVTQTPRYLIKTRGQQVTLSCSPISGHRSVSWYQQTPGQGLQFLFEYFSETQRNKGNFPGRFSGRQFSNSRSEMNVSTLELGDSALYLCASSPPSGGTDTQYFGPGTRLTVL.

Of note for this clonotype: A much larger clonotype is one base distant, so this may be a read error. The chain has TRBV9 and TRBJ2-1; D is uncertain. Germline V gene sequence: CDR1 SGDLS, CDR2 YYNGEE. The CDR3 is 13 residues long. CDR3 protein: CASSVAAGNGQFF. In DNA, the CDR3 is TGTGCCAGCAGCGTAGCAGCCGGCAATGGGCAGTTCTTC.

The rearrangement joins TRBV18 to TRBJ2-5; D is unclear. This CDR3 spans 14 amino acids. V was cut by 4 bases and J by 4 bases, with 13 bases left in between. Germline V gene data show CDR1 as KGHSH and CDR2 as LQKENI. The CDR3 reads CASSQGFAGETQYF. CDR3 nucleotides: TGTGCCAGCTCACAGGGCTTTGCTGGAGAGACCCAGTACTTC.

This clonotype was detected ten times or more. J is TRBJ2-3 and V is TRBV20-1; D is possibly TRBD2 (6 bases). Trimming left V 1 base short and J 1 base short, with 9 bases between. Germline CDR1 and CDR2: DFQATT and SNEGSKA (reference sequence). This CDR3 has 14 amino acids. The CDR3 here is CSARVGGGTDTQYF. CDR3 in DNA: TGCAGTGCTAGAGTTGGAGGGGGCACAGATACGCAGTATTTT.

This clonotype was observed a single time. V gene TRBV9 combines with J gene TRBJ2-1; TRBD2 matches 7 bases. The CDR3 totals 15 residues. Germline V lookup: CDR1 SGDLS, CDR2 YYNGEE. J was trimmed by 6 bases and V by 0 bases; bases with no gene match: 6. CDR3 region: CASSVDGRSVNEQFF. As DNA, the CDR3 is TGTGCCAGCAGCGTAGACGGGAGGTCGGTCAATGAGCAGTTCTTC.

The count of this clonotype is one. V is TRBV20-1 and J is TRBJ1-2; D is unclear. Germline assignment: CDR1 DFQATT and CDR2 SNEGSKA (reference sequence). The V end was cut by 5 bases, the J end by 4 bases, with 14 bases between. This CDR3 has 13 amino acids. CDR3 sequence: CSAPHPGSYGYTF. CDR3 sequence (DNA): TGCAGTGCTCCTCACCCAGGTAGCTATGGCTACACCTTC.

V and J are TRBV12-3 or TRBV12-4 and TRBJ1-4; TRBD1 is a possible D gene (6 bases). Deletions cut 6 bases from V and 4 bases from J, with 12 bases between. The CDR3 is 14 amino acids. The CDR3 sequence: CASRKQGINEKLFF. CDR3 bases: TGTGCCAGCAGGAAACAGGGTATTAATGAAAAACTGTTTTTT.

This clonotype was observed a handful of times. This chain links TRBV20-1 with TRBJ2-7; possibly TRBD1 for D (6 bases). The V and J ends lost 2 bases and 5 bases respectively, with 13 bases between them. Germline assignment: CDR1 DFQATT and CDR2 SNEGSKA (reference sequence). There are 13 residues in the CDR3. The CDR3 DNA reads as TGCAGTGCTAGAATGTCAGGGGACCACGAGCAGTACTTC. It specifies CSARMSGDHEQYF.

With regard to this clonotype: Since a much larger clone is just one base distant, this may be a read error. CDR3 in amino acids: CASSLVSGYNEQYF. DNA of the CDR3: TGTGCCAGCAGTTTAGTGTCTGGGTACAATGAGCAGTACTTC. This chain links TRBV27 with TRBJ2-1; no clear D gene. TRBJ2-7 matches the DNA end more closely, so the J call is doubtful. The CDR3 runs to 14 residues. Germline V gene data show CDR1 as MNHEY and CDR2 as SMNVEV (reference sequence).

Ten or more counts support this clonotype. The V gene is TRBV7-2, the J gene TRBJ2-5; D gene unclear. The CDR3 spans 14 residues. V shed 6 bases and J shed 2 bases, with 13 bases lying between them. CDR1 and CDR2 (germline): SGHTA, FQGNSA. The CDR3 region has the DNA TGTGCCAGCAGTCCTTCTTGGAAGCAAGAGACCCAGTACTTC. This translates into CASSPSWKQETQYF.

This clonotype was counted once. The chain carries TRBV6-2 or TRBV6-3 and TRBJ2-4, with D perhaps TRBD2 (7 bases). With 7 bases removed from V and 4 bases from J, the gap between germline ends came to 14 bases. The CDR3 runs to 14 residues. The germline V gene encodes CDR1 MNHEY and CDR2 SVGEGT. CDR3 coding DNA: TGTGCCAGCACCCGCGGGGGCCAGAAAAACATTCAGTACTTC. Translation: CASTRGGQKNIQYF.

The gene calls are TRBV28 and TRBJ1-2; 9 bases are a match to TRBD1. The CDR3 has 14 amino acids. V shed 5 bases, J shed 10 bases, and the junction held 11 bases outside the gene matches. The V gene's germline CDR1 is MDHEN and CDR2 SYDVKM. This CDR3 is CASSPRDRVPHYTF. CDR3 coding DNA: TGTGCCAGCAGTCCACGGGACAGGGTCCCCCACTACACCTTC.

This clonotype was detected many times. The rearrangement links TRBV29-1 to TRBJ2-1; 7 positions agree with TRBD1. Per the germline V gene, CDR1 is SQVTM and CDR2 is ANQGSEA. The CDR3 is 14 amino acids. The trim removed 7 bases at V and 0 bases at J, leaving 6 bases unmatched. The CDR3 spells CSERQGSSYNEQFF. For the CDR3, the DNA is TGCAGCGAGCGACAGGGAAGCTCCTACAATGAGCAGTTCTTC.

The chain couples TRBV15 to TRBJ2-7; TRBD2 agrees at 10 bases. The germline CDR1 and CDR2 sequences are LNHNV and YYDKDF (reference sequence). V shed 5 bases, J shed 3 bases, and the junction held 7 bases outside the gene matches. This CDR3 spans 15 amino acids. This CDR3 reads CATSGGGLANYEQYF. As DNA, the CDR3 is TGTGCCACCAGCGGAGGGGGACTAGCGAACTACGAGCAGTACTTC.

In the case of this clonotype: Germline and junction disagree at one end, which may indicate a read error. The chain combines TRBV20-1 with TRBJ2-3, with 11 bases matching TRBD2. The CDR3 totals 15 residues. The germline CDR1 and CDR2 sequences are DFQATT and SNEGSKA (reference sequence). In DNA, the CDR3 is TGCGGTGCTCGGCTTCCGGGACTAGCGGTAGATACGCAGTATTTT. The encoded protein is CGARLPGLAVDTQYF.

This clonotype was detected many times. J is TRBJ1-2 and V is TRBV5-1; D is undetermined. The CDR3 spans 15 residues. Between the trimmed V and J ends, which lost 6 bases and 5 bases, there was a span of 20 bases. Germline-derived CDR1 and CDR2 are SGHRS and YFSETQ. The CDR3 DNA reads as TGCGCCAGCAATCGTGGGCCAGCCCTTGGGTATGGCTACACCTTC. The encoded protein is CASNRGPALGYGYTF.

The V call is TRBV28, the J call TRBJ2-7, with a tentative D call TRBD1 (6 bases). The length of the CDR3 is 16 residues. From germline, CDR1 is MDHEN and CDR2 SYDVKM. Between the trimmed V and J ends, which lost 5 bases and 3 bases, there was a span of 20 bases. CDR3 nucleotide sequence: TGTGCCAGCAGTCGCTTCCGGGACACCAAGCTCTACGAGCAGTACTTC. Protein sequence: CASSRFRDTKLYEQYF.

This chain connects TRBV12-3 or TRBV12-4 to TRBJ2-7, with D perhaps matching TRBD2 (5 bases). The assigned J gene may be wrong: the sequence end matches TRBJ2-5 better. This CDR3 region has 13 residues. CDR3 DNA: TGTGCCAGCGAGACTTTCGGGAAAGAGACCCAGTACTTC. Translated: CASETFGKETQYF.

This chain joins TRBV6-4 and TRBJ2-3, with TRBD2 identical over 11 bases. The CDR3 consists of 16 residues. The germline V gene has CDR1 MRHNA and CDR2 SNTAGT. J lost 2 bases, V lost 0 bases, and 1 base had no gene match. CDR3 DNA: TGTGCCAGCAGTGACTCTAGCGGGAGGGCCACAGATACGCAGTATTTT. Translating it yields CASSDSSGRATDTQYF.

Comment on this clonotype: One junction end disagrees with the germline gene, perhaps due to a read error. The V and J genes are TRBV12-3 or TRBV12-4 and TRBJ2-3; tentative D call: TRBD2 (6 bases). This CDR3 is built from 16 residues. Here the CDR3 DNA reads TGTGCCAGCAGTTTAGTCGGCGGGGCTAGCACAGATGCGCAGTATTTT. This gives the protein CASSLVGGASTDAQYF.